The rows below give T cell receptor beta chains drawn from one sample of a study of CD8 T cells in Susac syndrome. From the immunoSEQ multiplex PCR reads, TCRdb called clonotypes with MiXCR, one entry per CDR3 protein. There are 75,000 to 100,000 distinct CDR3 sequences in the sample; roughly 94% occur only once, and more than 0.8% lies in the top ten. Sequencing input: CD8+ T cells from PBMCs. Source of these receptors: a human donor with Susac syndrome. CDR3s include the opening cysteine and the closing phenylalanine or tryptophan. The D gene is left open where the match is weak. The size field is filled for only some rows; it gives once, few, many or a size class.

D gene,clone size,V gene,J gene,CDR3 DNA,CDR3 protein
NA,once,TRBV5-4,TRBJ2-1,TGTGCCAGCAGCCGGGGTATGAGCTCCTACAATGAGCAGTTCTTC,CASSRGMSSYNEQFF
NA,NA,TRBV4-3,TRBJ2-1,TGCGCCAGCAGCCCACTTTTCAGGGCGGGACAGATCTACAATGAGCAGTTCTTC,CASSPLFRAGQIYNEQFF
NA,NA,TRBV6-1,TRBJ1-6,TGTGCCAGCAGTCTCAGGCCTTTCGGGACCCAAAGTGTGTCCTATAATTCACCCCTCCACTTT,CASSLRPFGTQSVSYNSPLHF
NA,NA,TRBV14,TRBJ1-5,TGTGCCAGCAGCCAAGGGTCAGGACATAATCAGCCCCAGCATTTT,CASSQGSGHNQPQHF
NA,NA,TRBV27,TRBJ2-5,TGTGCCAGCGGTATCGCGTCGGGGACCCAGTACTTC,CASGIASGTQYF
TRBD2,NA,TRBV29-1,TRBJ2-1,TGCAGCGTTACGGTGACTAGCGGGCCTAATGAGCAGTTCTTC,CSVTVTSGPNEQFF
NA,NA,TRBV7-9,TRBJ1-2,TGTGCCAGCAGCTTAGTCGCGGTAGACTATGGCTACACCTTC,CASSLVAVDYGYTF
NA,NA,TRBV29-1,TRBJ2-7,TGCAGCGTTGAGTTAGGACCGGGTTACGAGCAGTACTTC,CSVELGPGYEQYF
TRBD2,NA,TRBV29-1,TRBJ2-7,TGCAGCGTTGTGTGGCGGGAGGCCCCCTACGAGCAGTACTTC,CSVVWREAPYEQYF
NA,NA,TRBV7-9,TRBJ1-4,TGTGCCAGCAGCTGGTCGAACCCAGAGGATGAAAAACTGTTTTTT,CASSWSNPEDEKLFF
NA,NA,TRBV5-1,TRBJ1-2,TGCGCCAGCCGAAGTATCGATACAGACTATGGCTACACCTTC,CASRSIDTDYGYTF
NA,NA,TRBV28,TRBJ2-1,TGTGCCAGCAGTCTCACACTAGATTCGAGCTCCTACAATGAGCAGTTCTTC,CASSLTLDSSSYNEQFF